The 13 T cell receptor beta chains below were found in one sample sequenced in a study of cytomegalovirus exposure and HLA in healthy donors. PCR was performed using 60 Vbeta and 13 Jbeta primers. Assay: immunoSEQ multiplex PCR; the TCRdb copy retains only in-frame clones and omits some. The sample totals about 51,000 clones; its top ten clones hold roughly 25%. Sequencing was performed on PBMCs. The receptors were sampled from a man aged 40-49 years in good health and CMV-seropositive.

V gene TRBV7-9 combines with J gene TRBJ2-1; 7 bases align to TRBD2. V dropped 2 bases and J dropped 5; count of bases not matched to a gene: 6. CDR1 and CDR2 from the germline V gene are SEHNR and FQNEAQ (reference sequence). This CDR3 spans 15 amino acids. The CDR3 here is CASSLFAGVDNEQFF. The CDR3 DNA reads TGTGCCAGCAGCTTATTTGCGGGAGTTGACAATGAGCAGTTCTTC.

This chain uses TRBV7-9 with TRBJ2-7; 7 bases line up with TRBD1. The CDR3 is made up of 15 amino acids. The V and J ends lost 5 bases and 0 bases, in that order; junction bases with no gene match: 7. Per the germline V gene, CDR1 is SEHNR and CDR2 is FQNEAQ (reference sequence). The CDR3 nucleotides are TGTGCCAGCAGCCCCCAGCAGGGGGTCTCCTACGAGCAGTACTTC. Translating gives CASSPQQGVSYEQYF. Complete variable domain (other parts from reference TRBV7-9 and TRBJ2-7): DTGVSQNPRHKITKRGQNVTFRCDPISEHNRLYWYRQTLGQGPEFLTYFQNEAQLEKSRLLSDRFSAERPKGSFSTLEIQRTEQGDSAMYLCASSPQQGVSYEQYFGPGTRLTVT.

This chain links TRBV28 with TRBJ2-7, with 7 positions matching TRBD1. With 8 bases clipped from V and 3 bases from J, the junction kept 10 bases outside the gene matches. CDR1 is MDHEN, CDR2 SYDVKM, per germline. The CDR3 sequence is 14 residues long. The CDR3 nucleotides are TGTGCCAGCGGCCTCCCGGGACAGCGCTACGAGCAGTACTTC. This encodes CASGLPGQRYEQYF. Full variable domain (outside the CDR3, taken from reference TRBV28 and TRBJ2-7): DVKVTQSSRYLVKRTGEKVFLECVQDMDHENMFWYRQDPGLGLRLIYFSYDVKMKEKGDIPEGYSVSREKKERFSLILESASTNQTSMYLCASGLPGQRYEQYFGPGTRLTVT.

V and J are TRBV9 and TRBJ1-1; 7 bases line up with TRBD1. V dropped 3 bases and J dropped 11; count of bases not matched to a gene: 10. Germline CDR1 and CDR2: SGDLS and YYNGEE. The CDR3 length is 13 residues. The CDR3 sequence: CASSDTGAPGAFF. The CDR3 DNA reads as TGTGCCAGCAGCGACACAGGGGCCCCTGGGGCTTTCTTT.

J is TRBJ1-1 and V is TRBV18; D unresolved. Germline V gene lookup returns CDR1 KGHSH and CDR2 LQKENI. Deletions cut 3 bases from V and 1 base from J, with 6 bases between. The CDR3 totals 13 residues. The CDR3 region is CASSPVRNTEAFF. The DNA of the CDR3 is TGTGCCAGCTCACCCGTCAGGAACACTGAAGCTTTCTTT.

V and J are TRBV10-3 and TRBJ1-1; 8 nucleotides line up with TRBD1. J lost 1 base, V lost 3 bases, and 7 bases had no gene match. Germline values: CDR1 ENHRY, CDR2 SYGVKD. This CDR3 has 16 residues. The CDR3: CAISEQQGVGNTEAFF. The DNA of the CDR3 is TGTGCCATCAGTGAACAACAGGGGGTGGGGAACACTGAAGCTTTCTTT.

The chain is built from TRBV4-1 and TRBJ1-1; TRBD1 is a possible D gene (6 bases). This CDR3 is built from 14 residues. Germline V gives CDR1 MGHRA, CDR2 YSYEKL. Trimming removed 0 bases from V and 2 bases from J, with 7 bases in between. The chain's CDR3 is CASSQEGANTEAFF. The DNA of the CDR3 is TGCGCCAGCAGCCAAGAGGGGGCTAACACTGAAGCTTTCTTT.

The chain has TRBV18 and TRBJ2-5, with D tentatively TRBD1 (6 bases). V dropped 3 bases and J dropped 9 bases, with 14 bases sitting between them. The germline gives CDR1 KGHSH, CDR2 LQKENI. This CDR3 has 13 amino acids. CDR3 nucleotides: TGTGCCAGCTCACCCGGACAGTCCGTGGCCCAGTACTTC. As protein: CASSPGQSVAQYF. Complete variable domain (other parts from reference TRBV18 and TRBJ2-5): NAGVMQNPRHLVRRRGQEARLRCSPMKGHSHVYWYRQLPEEGLKFMVYLQKENIIDESGMPKERFSAEFPKEGPSILRIQQVVRGDSAAYFCASSPGQSVAQYFGPGTRLLVL.

The chain recombines TRBV7-8 with TRBJ1-2; 8 bases align to TRBD1. CDR3 size: 14 residues. V was pared by 1 base and J by 5 bases, with 3 bases of the junction left unmatched. From germline, CDR1 is SGHVS and CDR2 FQNEAQ. The DNA for the CDR3 is TGTGCCAGCAGCTTAGGGACAGGGTCGTATGGCTACACCTTC. Its protein is CASSLGTGSYGYTF.

The gene calls are TRBV28 and TRBJ1-5; D remains ambiguous. The ends were cut back, 4 bases at V and 11 bases at J, with 12 bases in the middle. CDR1 and CDR2 (germline): MDHEN, SYDVKM. This CDR3 has 12 residues. DNA for the CDR3: TGTGCCAGCAGTTACTCCCGATCCGCCCAGCATTTT. Protein product: CASSYSRSAQHF.

The chain employs TRBV6-5 and TRBJ2-1; D call uncertain. This CDR3 has 14 residues. V lost 5 bases and J lost 0, with 8 bases in between. Germline loops: CDR1 MNHEY, CDR2 SVGAGI. CDR3 coding DNA: TGTGCCAGCAGTGCCCTTAGCTCCTACAATGAGCAGTTCTTC. This gives the protein CASSALSSYNEQFF.

V is TRBV18 and J is TRBJ2-7; TRBD1 matches at 10 bases. Germline V gene lookup returns CDR1 KGHSH and CDR2 LQKENI. This CDR3 comprises 15 residues. V dropped 6 bases and J dropped 3; count of bases not matched to a gene: 8. The CDR3 DNA reads TGTGCCAGCTCTCCCGGGACAGGGGTCTTCTACGAGCAGTACTTC. This gives the protein CASSPGTGVFYEQYF.

About this clone: Other DNA sequences in the sample encode the same CDR3. The chain employs TRBV29-1 and TRBJ1-3; a weak D match, TRBD1 (6 bases). Germline V gives CDR1 SQVTM, CDR2 ANQGSEA. Trimming took off 6 bases at V and 0 bases at J, with 12 bases between the two ends. The CDR3 consists of 14 residues. This CDR3 is CSVATGNSGNTIYF. As DNA, the CDR3 is TGCAGCGTGGCAACAGGGAACTCTGGAAACACCATATATTTT.